Following are 15 T cell receptor beta chains from one sample sequenced in a study of cytomegalovirus exposure and HLA in healthy donors (TCRdb year 2017). Library generation was performed with the immunoSEQ multiplex PCR assay. For the multiplex PCR, a mixture combining 60 forward primers for TCR Vbeta segments and 13 reverse primers for TCR Jbeta segments was used. Not all clones reach the TCRdb copy of this immuneACCESS table, which keeps in-frame sequences only. Checked studies attribute under half of the gap to unresolved V genes and leave the rest unexplained. For this sample there are 120,000 to 150,000 clones; 60% to 80% appear just once. The ten biggest clones cover 0.5% to 0.85% of the sample. The sequenced sample consisted of PBMCs. The receptors were sampled from a male donor in good health and CMV-seronegative.

The chain recombines TRBV5-1 with TRBJ2-1; 9 nucleotides agree with TRBD1. The V gene's germline CDR1 is SGHRS and CDR2 YFSETQ. With V trimmed by 4 bases and J by 7 bases, 6 bases remained unmatched. CDR3 length: 14 residues. The CDR3 DNA is TGCGCCAGCAGCATCGGGACAGGGTGGAATGAGCAGTTCTTC. This sequence encodes CASSIGTGWNEQFF.

The chain combines TRBV18 with TRBJ1-2; D call uncertain. CDR1 and CDR2 (germline): KGHSH, LQKENI. The CDR3 covers 14 residues. The V gene lost 2 bases and the J gene lost 0 bases, with 7 bases spanning the gap. This CDR3 is CASSPGTPNYGYTF. The CDR3 region has the DNA TGTGCCAGCTCACCAGGTACTCCTAACTATGGCTACACCTTC.

Notes on this clone: Other nucleotide sequences from this sample produce the same CDR3. V and J are TRBV6-1 and TRBJ2-5, with D unclear. CDR1 MNHNS and CDR2 SASEGT come from the germline V gene. The ends were cut back, 6 bases at V and 5 bases at J, with 13 bases in the middle. This CDR3 is built from 13 residues. The CDR3 DNA is TGTGCCAGCAGGAAGCGACCGAAGGAGACCCAGTACTTC. This translates into CASRKRPKETQYF.

This chain links TRBV19 with TRBJ2-3, with 10 bases matching TRBD2. V lost 9 bases and J lost 4; bases outside the gene matches: 7. The CDR3 is 14 amino acids. From germline, CDR1 is LNHDA and CDR2 SQIVND (reference sequence). CDR3 protein: CASATTSGPDTQYF. In DNA form, the CDR3 reads TGTGCCAGCGCCACGACTAGCGGGCCAGATACGCAGTATTTT.

The V call is TRBV7-8, the J call TRBJ2-1; TRBD1 matches 7 bases. Losses at the gene ends were 2 bases for V and 9 bases for J; bases not matched to a gene: 4. The CDR3 extends over 13 amino acids. Germline values: CDR1 SGHVS, CDR2 FQNEAQ. CDR3 sequence (DNA): TGTGCCAGCAGCTTACAGGGGGTGGGTGAGCAGTTCTTC. It codes for CASSLQGVGEQFF.

The CDR3, as DNA: TGTGCCAGCAGTATTCTAGCGGGGGGCCGGGGGGAGCAGTTCTTC. It codes for CASSILAGGRGEQFF. V and J are TRBV27 and TRBJ2-1; 11 bases are a match to TRBD2. Germline-derived CDR1 and CDR2 are MNHEY and SMNVEV (reference sequence). The ends lost 5 bases at V and 10 bases at J; junction bases unmatched: 10. The CDR3 length is 15 residues.

CDR3 nucleotides: TGTGCCAGCAGCTTAGTACAGGGAGCAACTAATGAAAAACTGTTTTTT. Translation gives CASSLVQGATNEKLFF. The chain is built from TRBV7-9 and TRBJ1-4; D perhaps matches TRBD1 (6 bases). Germline CDR1 reads SEHNR; CDR2 reads FQNEAQ (reference sequence). Trimming took off 1 base at V and 0 bases at J, with 9 bases between the two ends. The CDR3 extends over 16 amino acids.

This chain connects TRBV19 to TRBJ1-6, with TRBD1 as a possible D gene (6 bases). CDR1 is LNHDA and CDR2 is SQIVND in the germline V gene (reference sequence). V lost 3 bases and J 10 bases, leaving 13 bases between the germline ends. The CDR3 has 14 residues. The CDR3 sequence: CASSINTGSSPLHF. CDR3 in DNA: TGTGCCAGTAGTATCAATACAGGGAGCTCACCCCTCCACTTT.

The chain employs TRBV7-2 and TRBJ2-5, with 10 bases fitting TRBD2. The V gene end was trimmed by 1 base and the J gene end by 2 bases; junction bases not matched to a gene: 4. The CDR3 length is 16 residues. Germline V gene lookup returns CDR1 SGHTA and CDR2 FQGNSA. The CDR3 DNA reads as TGTGCCAGCAGCTTAGGACTAGCGGGCCTTCAAGAGACCCAGTACTTC. Encoded protein: CASSLGLAGLQETQYF. Full variable domain (rest looked up from reference TRBV7-2 and TRBJ2-5): GAGVSQSPSNKVTEKGKDVELRCDPISGHTALYWYRQSLGQGLEFLIYFQGNSAPDKSGLPSDRFSAERTGGSVSTLTIQRTQQEDSAVYLCASSLGLAGLQETQYFGPGTRLLVL.

This clone showed up just a few times. The chain is built from TRBV7-9 and TRBJ2-5; D remains ambiguous. With 2 bases removed from V and 4 bases from J, the gap between germline ends came to 5 bases. The CDR3 is 12 residues long. Per the germline V gene, CDR1 is SEHNR and CDR2 is FQNEAQ (reference sequence). CDR3 residues: CASSLPRETQYF. CDR3 DNA: TGTGCCAGCAGCTTACCCCGAGAGACCCAGTACTTC. Filled out from reference TRBV7-9 and TRBJ2-5, the complete variable domain reads DTGVSQNPRHKITKRGQNVTFRCDPISEHNRLYWYRQTLGQGPEFLTYFQNEAQLEKSRLLSDRFSAERPKGSFSTLEIQRTEQGDSAMYLCASSLPRETQYFGPGTRLLVL.

J is TRBJ2-3 and V is TRBV7-9; 10 bases agree with TRBD1. CDR1 and CDR2 from the germline V gene are SEHNR and FQNEAQ (reference sequence). The CDR3 covers 17 residues. Trimming removed 5 bases from V and 2 bases from J; junction bases left unmatched: 10. CDR3 in amino acids: CASSSSGTGANTDTQYF. DNA for the CDR3: TGTGCCAGCAGCAGTTCCGGGACAGGGGCGAACACAGATACGCAGTATTTT.

The chain combines TRBV5-1 with TRBJ2-3, with 11 bases matching TRBD2. J gave up 6 bases and V 0 bases, and 9 bases lay outside the gene matches. The CDR3 loop spans 17 amino acids. Germline V gene lookup returns CDR1 SGHRS and CDR2 YFSETQ. The CDR3 reads CASSLDALAGARDTQYF. The CDR3 DNA follows: TGCGCCAGCAGCTTGGACGCACTAGCGGGAGCGAGGGATACGCAGTATTTT.

The rearrangement joins TRBV7-8 to TRBJ2-2; tentatively, D is TRBD2 (5 bases). This CDR3 contains 12 residues. Trimming pared 1 base from V and 10 bases from J, leaving 7 bases between. From germline, CDR1 is SGHVS and CDR2 FQNEAQ. The CDR3 DNA reads TGTGCCAGCAGCTTAGGAGGGTTGGAGCTGTTTTTT. Amino acid sequence: CASSLGGLELFF.

V usage is TRBV5-1 and J usage is TRBJ1-2; a possible D gene is TRBD1 (6 bases). This CDR3 region has 14 residues. The ends were cut back, 5 bases at V and 8 bases at J, with 19 bases in the middle. Germline loops: CDR1 SGHRS, CDR2 YFSETQ. CDR3 residues: CASSETGIGLGYTF. The CDR3 DNA follows: TGCGCCAGCAGTGAAACAGGGATCGGACTGGGCTACACCTTC.

This clone was counted a few times. This chain links TRBV5-1 with TRBJ2-3; 11 bases map to TRBD1. V was clipped by 4 bases and J by 5 bases; unmatched bases: 6. CDR3 length: 15 residues. CDR1 SGHRS and CDR2 YFSETQ come from the germline V gene. CDR3 sequence: CASSDGQGAQDTQYF. CDR3 DNA sequence: TGCGCCAGCAGCGACGGACAGGGGGCGCAAGATACGCAGTATTTT.